This T cell receptor (beta chain) was captured in a study of human T cells and chemical hapten exposure (dated by TCRdb to 2020 to 2023). Background for the entire study: For sensitization, 2% DPC in acetone was applied to a 2 cm by 2 cm area of upper inner arm skin. Throughout the study period of around 25 weeks, patients also received therapeutic DPC doses to the scalp every week. Patch testing was done on the upper back using Finn chambers containing 0.01% DPC, and results were scored after 6 days according to International Contact Dermatitis Research Group standards. The patient cohort, mostly female, included alopecia areata with under or over 50% scalp involvement, alopecia totalis and alopecia universalis. Libraries were pooled for sequencing, and variation in per-sample TCR yields was attributed mainly to small differences in library volumes within the pool. This study followed changes in the peripheral blood TCR repertoire in vivo during primary and secondary sensitization of alopecia patients to the hapten diphenylcyclopropenone (DPC). Blood samples were taken from patients before sensitization (week 0) and then at 2, 6 and about 24 weeks after DPC sensitization. Nearly 30 alopecia patients gave blood for TCR sequencing at one to four time points (pre-sensitization, 2, 6 and 24 weeks).

The label giving this sample's time point can be read as: pre-sensitization, week 0. According to the study, the label for this sample's treatment or condition signals: therapeutic diphenylcyclopropenone sensitization with weekly scalp DPC. Blood at each patch-test visit was drawn before the patch test was applied. Eligible patients were aged 18 to 70, diagnosed with alopecia, deemed suitable for DPC therapy, and excluded if pregnant. Total RNA was isolated from unfractionated whole blood collected in Tempus Blood RNA tubes. V is pared back by 4 bases and J by 2 bases, with 8 bases lying between the germline termini. The CDR3 goes from the cysteine to the phenylalanine over 13 residues. Only the CDR3 part of the read is kept: 39 bases, read in frame from the first base. For CDR1 and CDR2, the germline V gene lists MGHDK and SYGVNS. General conclusions and limits of the study: All patients had alopecia, a presumed autoimmune disease, so their immune response might differ from that of healthy individuals. Patch test score correlated positively with the number of PT1 expanded TCRs, reaching significance at thresholds 8, 16 and 32 but not at 4. Expanded TCRs formed significantly more large CDR3 similarity clusters than pre-sensitization or healthy control sets, consistent with antigen-driven responses. The number of TCRs above 1 in 1000 frequency did not change with DPC sensitization; there was no evidence of global repertoire structure alterations. Repeated subsampling changed both the strength of the expansion versus patch-test correlation and the threshold at which the correlation became significant.

With respect to this clonotype: Its antigen is still unknown. Qualities for individual bases were not recorded, and no much larger clone is one base off.

Library construction relied on RACE. Reads for this sample came from a NextSeq 500. During library preparation, unique molecular identifiers were attached to individual cDNA molecules so that TCRs could be counted in a quantitative, reproducible way. Both TCR alpha and TCR beta chains were sequenced from each blood RNA sample. From the authors' description of their analysis: Samples had a median of around 92,000 TCRs, with a range from 23,224 to 690,600. The Decombinator software suite was used to annotate the V, J and CDR3 of the TCR reads. Every sample was subsampled to the same number of TCRs (28,000) for the PS versus PT1 abundance plots. Expanded TCRs were defined as absent before sensitization and observed at least eight times at the 2-week time point. TCRdb took the public reads, trimmed them with fastp at Q25, ran MiXCR for clone calling and kept in-frame beta chains. Rows merge per CDR3 protein into single entries with the most common DNA and genes. The V and J calls reflect TCRdb's pipeline rather than the authors' work. Within this sample are 35,000 to 50,000 distinct CDR3 sequences, with approximately 10% of them counted one time only. Of the sample, about 6% is held by the ten largest clones.

This TCR came from a man aged 25 to 45 with alopecia areata. Some clones in this sample may be carry-over from other donors' samples. Material: whole blood, obtained in connection with sensitization to the hapten diphenylcyclopropenone (DPC). The chain links TRBV25-1 with TRBJ1-1; TRBD1 might be the D gene, on 5 matching bases. The nucleotide sequence is given as TGTGCCAGCAGTGCGAGGGGTAACACTGAAGCTTTCTTT. This is translated as CASSARGNTEAFF. Reference TRBV25-1 and TRBJ1-1 proteins supply the regions before and after the CDR3; the full variable domain is: EADIYQTPRYLVIGTGKKITLECSQTMGHDKMYWYQQDPGMELHLIHYSYGVNSTEKGDLSSESTVSRIRTEHFPLTLESARPSHTSQYLCASSARGNTEAFFGQGTRLTVV.